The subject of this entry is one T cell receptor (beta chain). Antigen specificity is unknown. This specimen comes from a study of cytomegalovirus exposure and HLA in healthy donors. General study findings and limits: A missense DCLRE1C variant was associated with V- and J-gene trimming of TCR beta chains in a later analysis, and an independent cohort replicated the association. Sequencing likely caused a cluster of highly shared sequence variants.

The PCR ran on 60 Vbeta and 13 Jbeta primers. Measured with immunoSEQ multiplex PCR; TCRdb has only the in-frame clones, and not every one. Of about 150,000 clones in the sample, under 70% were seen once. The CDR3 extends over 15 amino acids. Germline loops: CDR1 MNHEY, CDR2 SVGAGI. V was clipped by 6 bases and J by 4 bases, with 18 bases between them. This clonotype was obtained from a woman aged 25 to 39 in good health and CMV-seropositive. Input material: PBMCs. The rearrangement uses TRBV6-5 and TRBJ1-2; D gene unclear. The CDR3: CASRITTVTAYGYTF. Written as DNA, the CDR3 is TGTGCCAGCAGGATAACAACAGTTACCGCCTATGGCTACACCTTC.